This TCR beta chain derives from a study of cytomegalovirus exposure and HLA in healthy donors. Overall study results and limits: Association of 16,951 TCR beta sequences with HLA alleles was found at 0.05 false discovery rate in a later analysis. In a later analysis, V- and J-gene trimming of beta chains associated with a DCLRE1C missense variant, replicated independently. The authors judged a highly shared variant cluster likely a sequencing artifact.

With regard to this clone: Its antigen is not known.

In germline, CDR1 is MNHEY, CDR2 SVGAGI. The V and J ends lost 0 bases and 0 bases respectively, with 8 bases between them. This CDR3 is 15 amino acids long. Primers included in the PCR were 60 Vbeta and 13 Jbeta primers. As processed by the authors: Later reanalysis found tens of millions of unique TCR beta chains, roughly 9.9 million of them shared. Assay: immunoSEQ multiplex PCR; the TCRdb copy retains only in-frame clones and omits some. D and trimming were read from the DNA, whereas the V and J calls and clone size are those reported in that table. Of about 82,000 clones in the sample, around 70% were seen once.

This sequence was found in a woman aged 45-60 years in good health and CMV-seropositive. The source material was PBMCs. The chain links TRBV6-5 to TRBJ1-2; D not resolved. The DNA for the CDR3 is TGTGCCAGCAGTTACTCCGGACTTTCTAACTATGGCTACACCTTC. Its protein is CASSYSGLSNYGYTF.